This T cell receptor beta chain came from a study of blood T cell repertoires in COVID-19. Looking at the study overall: Nucleic acid was either cDNA or gDNA, and it came from T cells, B-cell-depleted T cells, or PBMCs.

Authors' analysis steps: Scientists estimated how many nucleated cells there were by amplifying reference gene primers. Libraries were prepared by immunoSEQ multiplex PCR; TCRdb keeps only in-frame clonotypes and omits some of them. V, J and clone size derive from that table, while D and trimming were established from the DNA sequence. The sample holds fewer than 450,000 clones, about 90% seen once. Source material: PBMCs or T cells enriched from blood (not recorded which). This receptor was taken from a woman aged 25 to 39 who had recovered from COVID-19.

The CDR3 here is CASSQARGPTGELFF. In DNA, the CDR3 is TGTGCCAGCAGCCAAGCCCGAGGGCCCACCGGGGAGCTGTTTTTT. The V call is TRBV14, the J call TRBJ2-2, with a weak D call TRBD2 (5 bases). The CDR3 contains 15 residues. Trimming removed 1 base at V and 4 bases at J, with 10 bases between. The germline V gene has CDR1 SGHDN and CDR2 FVKESK. Drawing the rest from reference TRBV14 and TRBJ2-2, the complete variable domain is EAGVTQFPSHSVIEKGQTVTLRCDPISGHDNLYWYRRVMGKEIKFLLHFVKESKQDESGMPNNRFLAERTGGTYSTLKVQPAELEDSGVYFCASSQARGPTGELFFGEGSRLTVL.